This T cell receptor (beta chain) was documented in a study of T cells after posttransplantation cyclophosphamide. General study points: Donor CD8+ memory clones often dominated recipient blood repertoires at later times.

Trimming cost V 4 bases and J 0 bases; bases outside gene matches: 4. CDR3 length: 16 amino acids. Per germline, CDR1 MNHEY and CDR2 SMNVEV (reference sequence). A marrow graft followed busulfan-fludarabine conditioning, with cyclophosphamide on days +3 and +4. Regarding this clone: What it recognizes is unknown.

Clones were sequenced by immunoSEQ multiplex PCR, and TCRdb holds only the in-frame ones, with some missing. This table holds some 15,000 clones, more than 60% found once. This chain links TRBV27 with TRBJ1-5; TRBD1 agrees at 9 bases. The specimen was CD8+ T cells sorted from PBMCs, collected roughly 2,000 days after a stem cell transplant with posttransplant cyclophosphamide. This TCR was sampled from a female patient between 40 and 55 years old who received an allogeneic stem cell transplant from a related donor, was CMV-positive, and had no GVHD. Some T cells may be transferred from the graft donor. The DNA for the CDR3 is TGTGCCAGCAGTTCGGGGACAGGGTATAGCAATCAGCCCCAGCATTTT. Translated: CASSSGTGYSNQPQHF.